This T cell receptor beta chain appears in the sequencing data of a study of beta chain features in type 1 diabetes. Whole-study results and caveats: TCRB CDR3 length was moderately but significantly reduced in all four CD4+ subsets of Type 1 diabetes patients. In type 1 diabetes patients, VDJ junctions had fewer insertions; deletions at these junctions were more frequent.

The CDR3 length is 13 residues. V was pared by 4 bases and J by 4 bases, with 9 bases between. Germline CDR1 reads SGHDN; CDR2 reads FVKESK. Sorting that relied on CD45RO/CCR7/CD25/CD127/CD95/CD27 yielded CD4+ naive, central memory, regulatory and stem cell-like memory cells. The purity of all sorted populations exceeded 95%. This clone was detected only a few times. Its matching antigen is unknown. All of the isolated RNA was reverse transcribed, so expressed TCRB transcripts were sequenced. Assay used: immunoSEQ multiplex PCR; TCRdb lists only in-frame clones, some missing. Among nearly 700,000 clones listed, over 10% were seen once.

Material for sequencing was naive CD4+ T cells from blood. V is TRBV14 and J is TRBJ2-3; D is uncertain. The TCR sequence derives from a young man with type 1 diabetes. CDR3: CASSPLRPDTQYF. The CDR3 DNA follows: TGTGCCAGCAGCCCCCTTCGCCCAGATACGCAGTATTTT.